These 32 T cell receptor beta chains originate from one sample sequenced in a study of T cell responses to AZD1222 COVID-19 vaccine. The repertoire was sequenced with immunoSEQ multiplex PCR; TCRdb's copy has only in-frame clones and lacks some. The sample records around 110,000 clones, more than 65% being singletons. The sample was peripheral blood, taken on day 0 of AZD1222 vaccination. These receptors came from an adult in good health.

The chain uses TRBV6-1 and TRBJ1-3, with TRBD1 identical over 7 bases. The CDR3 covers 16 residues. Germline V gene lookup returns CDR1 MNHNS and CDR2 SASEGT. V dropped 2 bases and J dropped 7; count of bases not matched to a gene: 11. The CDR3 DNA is TGTGCCAGCAGTGAAAGGTCGACAGGGAGAGGGAACACCATATATTTT. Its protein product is CASSERSTGRGNTIYF.

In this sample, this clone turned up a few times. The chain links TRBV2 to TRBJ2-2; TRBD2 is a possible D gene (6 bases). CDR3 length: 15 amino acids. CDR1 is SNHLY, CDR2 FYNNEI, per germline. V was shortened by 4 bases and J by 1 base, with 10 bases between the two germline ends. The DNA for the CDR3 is TGTGCCAGCAGTGGGACGCGGGGGAACACCGGGGAGCTGTTTTTT. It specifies CASSGTRGNTGELFF. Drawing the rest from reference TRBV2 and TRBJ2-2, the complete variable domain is EPEVTQTPSHQVTQMGQEVILRCVPISNHLYFYWYRQILGQKVEFLVSFYNNEISEKSEIFDDQFSVERPDGSNFTLKIRSTKLEDSAMYFCASSGTRGNTGELFFGEGSRLTVL.

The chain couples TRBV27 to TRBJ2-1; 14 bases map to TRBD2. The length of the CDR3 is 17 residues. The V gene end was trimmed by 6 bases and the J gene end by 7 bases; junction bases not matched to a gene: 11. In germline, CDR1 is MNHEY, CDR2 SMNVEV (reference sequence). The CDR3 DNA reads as TGTGCCAGCAGGACAAGACTAGCGGGAGGGGGGCATAATGAGCAGTTCTTC. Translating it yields CASRTRLAGGGHNEQFF.

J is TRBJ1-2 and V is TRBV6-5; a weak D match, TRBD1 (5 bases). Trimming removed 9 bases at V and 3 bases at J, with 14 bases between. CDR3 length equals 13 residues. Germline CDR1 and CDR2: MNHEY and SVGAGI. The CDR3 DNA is TGTGCCAGTCTCCGTGGGGGGGACTATGGCTACACCTTC. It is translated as CASLRGGDYGYTF.

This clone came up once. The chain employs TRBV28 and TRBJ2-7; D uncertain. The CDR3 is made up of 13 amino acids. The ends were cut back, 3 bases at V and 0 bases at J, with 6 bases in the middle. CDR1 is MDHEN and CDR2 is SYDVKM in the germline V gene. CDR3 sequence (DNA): TGTGCCAGCAGTTTTAGTGGCTCCTACGAGCAGTACTTC. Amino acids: CASSFSGSYEQYF.

This chain's CDR3 is CASSWGTSGGVYEQYF. CDR3 nucleotide sequence: TGCGCCAGCAGCTGGGGGACTAGCGGAGGGGTCTACGAGCAGTACTTC. The rearrangement joins TRBV5-1 to TRBJ2-7; 11 bases are a match to TRBD2. Germline CDR1 is SGHRS and CDR2 is YFSETQ. The V and J ends lost 3 bases and 3 bases, in that order; junction bases with no gene match: 8. This CDR3 spans 16 amino acids.

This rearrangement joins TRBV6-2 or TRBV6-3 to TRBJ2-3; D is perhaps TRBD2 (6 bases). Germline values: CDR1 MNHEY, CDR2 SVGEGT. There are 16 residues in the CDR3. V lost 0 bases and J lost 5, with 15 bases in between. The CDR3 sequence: CASSYSPPLARDTQYF. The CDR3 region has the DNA TGTGCCAGCAGTTACTCCCCCCCCCTAGCGAGAGATACGCAGTATTTT.

In nucleotides, the CDR3 is TGTGCCAGCAGTCAAGGGACGGGACATCTCCAAGAGACCCAGTACTTC. This codes for CASSQGTGHLQETQYF. The gene calls are TRBV6-6 and TRBJ2-5; a possible D gene is TRBD1 (6 bases). The CDR3 is 16 amino acids. Per the germline V gene, CDR1 is MNHNY and CDR2 is SVGAGI (reference sequence). The V and J ends lost 5 bases and 1 base respectively, with 17 bases between them.

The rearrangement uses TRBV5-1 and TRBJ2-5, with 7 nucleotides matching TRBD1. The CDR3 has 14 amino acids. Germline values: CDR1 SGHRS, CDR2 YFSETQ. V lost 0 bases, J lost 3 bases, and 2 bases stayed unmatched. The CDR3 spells CASSLGQGKETQYF. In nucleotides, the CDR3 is TGCGCCAGCAGCTTGGGACAGGGAAAAGAGACCCAGTACTTC.

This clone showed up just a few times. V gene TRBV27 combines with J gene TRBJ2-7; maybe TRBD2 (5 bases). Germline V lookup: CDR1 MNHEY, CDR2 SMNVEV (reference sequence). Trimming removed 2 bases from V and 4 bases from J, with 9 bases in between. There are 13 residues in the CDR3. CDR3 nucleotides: TGTGCCAGCAGTTTACGGGAACAATACGAGCAGTACTTC. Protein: CASSLREQYEQYF.

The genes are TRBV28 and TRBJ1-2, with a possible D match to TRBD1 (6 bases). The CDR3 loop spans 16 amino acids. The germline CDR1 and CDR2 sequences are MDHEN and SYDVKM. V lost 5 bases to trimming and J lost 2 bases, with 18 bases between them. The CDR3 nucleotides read TGTGCCAGCAGTACCCCGGAAGGAGGGGGAAACTATGGCTACACCTTC. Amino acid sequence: CASSTPEGGGNYGYTF.

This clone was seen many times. This CDR3 is CASSEPTGTYRTYEQYF. CDR3 in DNA: TGTGCCAGCAGTGAACCCACCGGGACTTACCGAACCTACGAGCAGTACTTC. The chain couples TRBV6-1 to TRBJ2-7; possible D gene TRBD2, 6 bases. The V end lost 2 bases, the J end lost 2 bases, and 19 bases lay between the germline ends. The CDR3 runs to 17 residues. Germline values: CDR1 MNHNS, CDR2 SASEGT.

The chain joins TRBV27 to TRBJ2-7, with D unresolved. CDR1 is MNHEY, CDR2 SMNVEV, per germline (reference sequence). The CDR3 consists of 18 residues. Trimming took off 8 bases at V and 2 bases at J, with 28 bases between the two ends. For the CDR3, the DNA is TGTGCCAGCCGCTCCTCTTTGGCCCGGTTCAGGTCGACCTACGAGCAGTACTTC. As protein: CASRSSLARFRSTYEQYF.

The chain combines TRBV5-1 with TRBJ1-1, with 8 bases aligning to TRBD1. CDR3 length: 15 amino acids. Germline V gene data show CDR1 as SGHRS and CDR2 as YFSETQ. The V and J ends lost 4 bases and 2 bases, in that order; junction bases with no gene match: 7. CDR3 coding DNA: TGCGCCAGCAGCAGAGGCGGACAGGGCAACACTGAAGCTTTCTTT. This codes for CASSRGGQGNTEAFF.

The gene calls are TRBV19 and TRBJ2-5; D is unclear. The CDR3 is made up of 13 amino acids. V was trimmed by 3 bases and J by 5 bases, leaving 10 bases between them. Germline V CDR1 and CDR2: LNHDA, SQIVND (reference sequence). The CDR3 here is CASSMRFRETQYF. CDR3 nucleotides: TGTGCCAGTAGTATGAGGTTTCGGGAGACCCAGTACTTC.

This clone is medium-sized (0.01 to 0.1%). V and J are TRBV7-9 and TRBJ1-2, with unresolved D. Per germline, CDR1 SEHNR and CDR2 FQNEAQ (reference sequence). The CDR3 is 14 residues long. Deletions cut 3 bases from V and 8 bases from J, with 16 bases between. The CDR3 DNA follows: TGTGCCAGCAGCTTGGCAGGAGGATTAAGCGGCTACACCTTC. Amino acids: CASSLAGGLSGYTF.

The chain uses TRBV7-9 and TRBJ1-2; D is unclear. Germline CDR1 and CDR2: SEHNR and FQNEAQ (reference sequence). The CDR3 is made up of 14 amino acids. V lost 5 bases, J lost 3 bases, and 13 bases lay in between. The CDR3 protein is CASSTGNSDYGYTF. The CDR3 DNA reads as TGTGCCAGCAGCACGGGGAACTCCGACTATGGCTACACCTTC.

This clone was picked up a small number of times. CDR3 region: CASSKYLRIAGGPTDTQYF. CDR3 nucleotide sequence: TGTGCCAGCAGCAAATACCTTAGGATAGCGGGAGGGCCGACAGATACGCAGTATTTT. The rearrangement joins TRBV21-1 to TRBJ2-3; the table names TRBD2, a call not compared with the DNA. TRBV21-1 represents a pseudogene. This CDR3 comprises 19 residues.

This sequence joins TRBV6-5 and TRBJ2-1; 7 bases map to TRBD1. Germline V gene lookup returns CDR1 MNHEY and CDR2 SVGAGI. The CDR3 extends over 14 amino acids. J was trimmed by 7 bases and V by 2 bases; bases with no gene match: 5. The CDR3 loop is CASSYAKQGNEQFF. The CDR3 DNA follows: TGTGCCAGCAGTTACGCTAAACAGGGGAATGAGCAGTTCTTC.

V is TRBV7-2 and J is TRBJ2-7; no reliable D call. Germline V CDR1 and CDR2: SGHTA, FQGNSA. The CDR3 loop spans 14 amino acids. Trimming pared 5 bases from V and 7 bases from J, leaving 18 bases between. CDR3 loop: CASSPPVAHWEQYF. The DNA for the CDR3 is TGTGCCAGCAGCCCCCCCGTAGCCCATTGGGAGCAGTACTTC.

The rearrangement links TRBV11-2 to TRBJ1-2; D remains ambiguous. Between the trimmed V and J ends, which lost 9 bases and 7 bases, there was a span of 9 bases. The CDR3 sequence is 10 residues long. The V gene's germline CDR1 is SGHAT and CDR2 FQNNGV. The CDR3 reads CARSSRGYTF. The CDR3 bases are TGTGCCAGGTCGTCTCGTGGCTACACCTTC. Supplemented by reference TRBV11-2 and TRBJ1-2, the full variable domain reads EAGVAQSPRYKIIEKRQSVAFWCNPISGHATLYWYQQILGQGPKLLIQFQNNGVVDDSQLPKDRFSAERLKGVDSTLKIQPAKLEDSAVYLCARSSRGYTFGSGTRLTVV.

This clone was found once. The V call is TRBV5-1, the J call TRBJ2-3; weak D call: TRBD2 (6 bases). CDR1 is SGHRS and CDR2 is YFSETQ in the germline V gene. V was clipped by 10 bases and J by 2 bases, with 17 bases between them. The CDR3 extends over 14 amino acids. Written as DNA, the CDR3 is TGCGCCGGATCCCGGGGGTCCAACACAGATACGCAGTATTTT. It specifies CAGSRGSNTDTQYF.

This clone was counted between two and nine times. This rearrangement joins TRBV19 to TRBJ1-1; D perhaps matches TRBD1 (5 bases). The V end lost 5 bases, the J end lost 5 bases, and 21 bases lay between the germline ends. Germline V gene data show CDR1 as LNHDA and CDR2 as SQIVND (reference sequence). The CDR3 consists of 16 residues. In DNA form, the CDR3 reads TGTGCCAGTAGTTCCCCCCGAGGGACCGTCGGGACTGAAGCTTTCTTT. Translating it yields CASSSPRGTVGTEAFF.

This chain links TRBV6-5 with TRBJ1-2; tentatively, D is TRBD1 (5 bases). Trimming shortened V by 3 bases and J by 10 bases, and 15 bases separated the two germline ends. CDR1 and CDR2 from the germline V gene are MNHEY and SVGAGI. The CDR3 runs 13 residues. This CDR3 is CASSYSRAQIYTF. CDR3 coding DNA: TGTGCCAGCAGTTATAGCAGGGCTCAGATCTACACCTTC.

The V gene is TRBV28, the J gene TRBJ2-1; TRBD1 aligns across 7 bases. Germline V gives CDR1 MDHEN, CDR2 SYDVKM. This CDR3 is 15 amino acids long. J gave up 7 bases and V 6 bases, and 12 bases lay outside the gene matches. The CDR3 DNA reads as TGTGCCAGCAGCCACACCTCGACAGGGAAGAATGAGCAGTTCTTC. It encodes CASSHTSTGKNEQFF.

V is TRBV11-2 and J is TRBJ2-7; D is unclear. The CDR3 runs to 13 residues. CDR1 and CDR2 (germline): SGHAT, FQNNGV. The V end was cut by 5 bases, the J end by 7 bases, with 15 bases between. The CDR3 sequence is CASSPPYSWEQYF. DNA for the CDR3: TGTGCCAGCAGCCCCCCGTATTCCTGGGAGCAGTACTTC.

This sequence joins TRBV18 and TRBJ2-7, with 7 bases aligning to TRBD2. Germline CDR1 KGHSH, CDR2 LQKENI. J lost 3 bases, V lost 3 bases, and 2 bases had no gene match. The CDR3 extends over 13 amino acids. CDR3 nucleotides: TGTGCCAGCTCACCGGCTAGCGGCTACGAGCAGTACTTC. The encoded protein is CASSPASGYEQYF. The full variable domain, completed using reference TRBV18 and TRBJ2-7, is NAGVMQNPRHLVRRRGQEARLRCSPMKGHSHVYWYRQLPEEGLKFMVYLQKENIIDESGMPKERFSAEFPKEGPSILRIQQVVRGDSAAYFCASSPASGYEQYFGPGTRLTVT.

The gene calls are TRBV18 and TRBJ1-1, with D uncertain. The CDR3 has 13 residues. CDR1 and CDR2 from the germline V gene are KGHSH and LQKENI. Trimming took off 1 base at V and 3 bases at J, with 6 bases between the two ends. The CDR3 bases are TGTGCCAGCTCACCACGTACAGACACTGAAGCTTTCTTT. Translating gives CASSPRTDTEAFF.

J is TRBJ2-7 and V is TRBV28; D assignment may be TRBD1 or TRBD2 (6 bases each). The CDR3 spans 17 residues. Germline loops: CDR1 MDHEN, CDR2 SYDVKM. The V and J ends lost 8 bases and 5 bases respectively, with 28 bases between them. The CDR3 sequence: CASSEGVAFRRDHEQYF. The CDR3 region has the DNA TGTGCCAGCTCGGAGGGGGTGGCATTTAGAAGGGATCACGAGCAGTACTTC.

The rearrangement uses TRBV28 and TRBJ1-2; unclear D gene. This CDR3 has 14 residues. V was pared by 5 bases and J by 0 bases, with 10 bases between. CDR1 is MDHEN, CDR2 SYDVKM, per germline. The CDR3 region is CASSLGESNYGYTF. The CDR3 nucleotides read TGTGCCAGCAGTCTCGGGGAATCTAACTATGGCTACACCTTC.

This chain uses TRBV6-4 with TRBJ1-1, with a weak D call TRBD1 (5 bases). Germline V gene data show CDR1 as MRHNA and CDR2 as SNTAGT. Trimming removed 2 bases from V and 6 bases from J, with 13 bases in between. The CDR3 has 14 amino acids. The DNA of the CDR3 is TGTGCCAGCAGTGACGGACCGGGGCGGGCTGAAGCTTTCTTT. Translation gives CASSDGPGRAEAFF.

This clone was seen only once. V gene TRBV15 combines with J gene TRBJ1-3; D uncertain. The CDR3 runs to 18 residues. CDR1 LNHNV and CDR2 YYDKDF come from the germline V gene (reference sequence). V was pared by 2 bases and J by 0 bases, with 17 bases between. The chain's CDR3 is CATSRTPILGLSGNTIYF. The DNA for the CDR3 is TGTGCCACCAGCAGAACCCCCATTTTGGGCCTCTCTGGAAACACCATATATTTT.